This T cell receptor beta chain was identified during a study of identical twins. Broader study findings: Modeled out-of-frame TCR alpha sharing in monozygotic twins fell below observed levels. In beta out-of-frame sequences, the excess sharing between twins was weaker. Fewer insertions characterized abundant cord blood beta clonotypes, whereas memory repertoires showed none.

TCRdb used MiXCR to reprocess the 5' RACE reads, holding one entry per CDR3 protein. The data show nearly 900,000 distinct CDR3 sequences, 12% seen once. The CDR3 consists of 13 residues. Germline CDR1 and CDR2: SGDLS and YYNGEE. Trimming cost V 4 bases and J 4 bases, with 11 bases left between them. Regarding this clonotype: Antigen unknown.

These records were also assigned to another study, of yellow fever vaccine responses in identical twins.

The chain recombines TRBV9 with TRBJ1-1, with a possible D match to TRBD1 (5 bases). The sequence was collected from a woman aged 18 to 35 in good health. Sequencing was done on a sample of PBMCs. The CDR3 DNA follows: TGTGCCAGCAGCCCCGCGGGGACCACTGAAGCTTTCTTT. This gives the protein CASSPAGTTEAFF.